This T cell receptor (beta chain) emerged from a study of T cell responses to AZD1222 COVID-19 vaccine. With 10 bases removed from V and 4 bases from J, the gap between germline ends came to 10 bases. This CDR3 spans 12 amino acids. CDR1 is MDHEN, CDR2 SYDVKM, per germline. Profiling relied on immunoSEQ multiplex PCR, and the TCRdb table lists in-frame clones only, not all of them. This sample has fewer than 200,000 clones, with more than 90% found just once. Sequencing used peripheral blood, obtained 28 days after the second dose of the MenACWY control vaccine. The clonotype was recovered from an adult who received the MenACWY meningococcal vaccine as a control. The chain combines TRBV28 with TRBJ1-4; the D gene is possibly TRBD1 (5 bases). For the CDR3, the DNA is TGTGCCACGGGGGAATTTAATGAAAAACTGTTTTTT. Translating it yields CATGEFNEKLFF.